Below, 24 T cell receptor beta chains from the same sample are listed, as sequenced in a study of cytomegalovirus exposure and HLA in healthy donors. Primers included in the PCR were 60 Vbeta and 13 Jbeta primers. Method: immunoSEQ multiplex PCR; TCRdb's copy keeps in-frame clones and lacks some. The sample includes more than 150,000 clones, about three quarters seen only once; the top ten take about 1.5%. Sequencing was done on a sample of PBMCs. The source is a man aged 18 to 30 in good health and CMV-seronegative.

The chain couples TRBV27 to TRBJ1-5; TRBD1 agrees at 9 bases. V was pared by 5 bases and J by 3 bases, with 17 bases of the junction left unmatched. In germline, CDR1 is MNHEY, CDR2 SMNVEV (reference sequence). The CDR3 has 19 residues. CDR3 sequence: CASSHIPFMGQGYNQPQHF. For the CDR3, the DNA is TGTGCCAGCAGTCATATCCCCTTTATGGGACAGGGATACAATCAGCCCCAGCATTTT.

The genes are TRBV5-4 and TRBJ1-2; maybe TRBD1 (6 bases). V was shortened by 0 bases and J by 6 bases, with 15 bases between the two germline ends. There are 15 residues in the CDR3. Per germline, CDR1 SGHNT and CDR2 YYREEE (reference sequence). CDR3: CASSLDVRGTHGYTF. CDR3 DNA sequence: TGTGCCAGCAGCTTGGATGTTAGGGGGACCCATGGCTACACCTTC.

V gene TRBV5-4 combines with J gene TRBJ1-5; 7 bases align to TRBD1. After removal of 4 bases from V and 6 bases from J, the junction contained 4 bases not matched to a gene. CDR3 length equals 13 residues. Per the germline V gene, CDR1 is SGHNT and CDR2 is YYREEE (reference sequence). The chain's CDR3 is CASSTGAGQPQHF. CDR3 sequence (DNA): TGTGCCAGCAGCACAGGGGCTGGTCAGCCCCAGCATTTT. Full variable domain (missing parts from reference TRBV5-4 and TRBJ1-5): ETGVTQSPTHLIKTRGQQVTLRCSSQSGHNTVSWYQQALGQGPQFIFQYYREEENGRGNFPPRFSGLQFPNYSSELNVNALELDDSALYLCASSTGAGQPQHFGDGTRLSIL.

This sequence joins TRBV4-1 and TRBJ2-7, with 10 bases matching TRBD1. CDR3 length: 18 residues. The germline V gene encodes CDR1 MGHRA and CDR2 YSYEKL. The junction had 18 bases not matched to a gene; V was cut back by 8 bases and J by 2 bases. CDR3 DNA sequence: TGCGCCAGCGCCCTGGTTACTAATTCCGGGACAGGGGCCTACGAGCAGTACTTC. Encoded protein: CASALVTNSGTGAYEQYF.

This clone was counted between two and nine times. This chain joins TRBV7-2 and TRBJ2-1; D remains unclear. The CDR3 length is 12 residues. Germline V gives CDR1 SGHTA, CDR2 FQGNSA. The ends were cut back, 5 bases at V and 3 bases at J, with 5 bases in the middle. The CDR3 reads CASSLFYNEQFF. CDR3 DNA: TGTGCCAGCAGCCTTTTCTACAATGAGCAGTTCTTC.

The chain combines TRBV6-5 with TRBJ1-5, with D possibly matching TRBD1 (6 bases). V dropped 6 bases and J dropped 7 bases, with 19 bases sitting between them. CDR3 size: 15 residues. Germline CDR1 and CDR2: MNHEY and SVGAGI. In DNA, the CDR3 is TGTGCCAGCAGCAAATCTGGGGGCAGGGACCAGCCCCAGCATTTT. It translates to CASSKSGGRDQPQHF.

The rearrangement uses TRBV4-3 and TRBJ2-7, with TRBD2 identical over 8 bases. There are 15 residues in the CDR3. Looked up from germline, CDR1 is LGHNA and CDR2 is YSLEER. Germline trimming cut 5 bases from V and 2 bases from J; bases unmatched to any gene: 8. CDR3 sequence: CASSDRGGGTYEQYF. Written as DNA, the CDR3 is TGCGCCAGCAGCGACCGGGGGGGAGGGACCTACGAGCAGTACTTC.

V gene TRBV11-2 combines with J gene TRBJ2-2, with TRBD1 identical over 7 bases. Germline trimming cut 1 base from V and 5 bases from J; bases unmatched to any gene: 4. The germline V gene has CDR1 SGHAT and CDR2 FQNNGV. The CDR3 totals 15 residues. CDR3 sequence (DNA): TGTGCCAGCAGCTTAGGGACGACAGGGACCGGGGAGCTGTTTTTT. This translates into CASSLGTTGTGELFF.

The V gene is TRBV7-8, the J gene TRBJ2-7; TRBD2 agrees at 12 bases. The ends lost 1 base at V and 5 bases at J; junction bases unmatched: 3. The CDR3 has 15 residues. Per germline, CDR1 SGHVS and CDR2 FQNEAQ. CDR3 nucleotide sequence: TGTGCCAGCAGCTTAGAACTAGCGGGGGGAAACGAGCAGTACTTC. This codes for CASSLELAGGNEQYF.

J is TRBJ1-1 and V is TRBV7-9; D not resolved. The V gene's germline CDR1 is SEHNR and CDR2 FQNEAQ (reference sequence). Between the trimmed V and J ends, which lost 0 bases and 14 bases, there was a span of 13 bases. CDR3 length: 12 residues. The CDR3, as DNA: TGTGCCAGCAGCTTAGCTTCAGGACTGGGCTTCTTT. This encodes CASSLASGLGFF.

The chain employs TRBV7-2 and TRBJ2-1, with 7 bases matching TRBD1. Germline V gene lookup returns CDR1 SGHTA and CDR2 FQGNSA. V was pared by 5 bases and J by 8 bases, with 15 bases of the junction left unmatched. CDR3 length: 16 amino acids. CDR3 sequence: CASSPSGGARFDEQFF. CDR3 sequence (DNA): TGTGCCAGCAGCCCCTCAGGGGGAGCTAGGTTCGATGAGCAGTTCTTC.

V gene TRBV5-1 combines with J gene TRBJ2-1; the match to TRBD1 covers 10 bases. The CDR3 contains 16 residues. The germline V gene encodes CDR1 SGHRS and CDR2 YFSETQ. The ends lost 4 bases at V and 6 bases at J; junction bases unmatched: 10. The CDR3 is CASSVAGTGAINEQFF. CDR3 sequence (DNA): TGCGCCAGCAGCGTAGCCGGGACAGGGGCCATCAATGAGCAGTTCTTC.

The chain is built from TRBV6-6 and TRBJ1-1, with 7 bases fitting TRBD1. The CDR3 is 13 amino acids. J was trimmed by 8 bases and V by 5 bases; bases with no gene match: 8. Germline V gene lookup returns CDR1 MNHNY and CDR2 SVGAGI (reference sequence). The CDR3: CASSRDLGGEAFF. The CDR3 nucleotides read TGTGCCAGCAGTCGGGACTTAGGGGGCGAAGCTTTCTTT.

The V and J genes are TRBV7-2 and TRBJ2-3; 9 nucleotides align to TRBD2. This CDR3 has 15 residues. V lost 5 bases, J lost 7 bases, and 10 bases stayed unmatched. In germline, CDR1 is SGHTA, CDR2 FQGNSA. The CDR3 spells CASSPEAGGSHTQYF. CDR3 in DNA: TGTGCCAGCAGCCCAGAAGCGGGAGGTTCACATACGCAGTATTTT.

This rearrangement joins TRBV5-4 to TRBJ2-7, with TRBD2 matching 13 bases. Germline V lookup: CDR1 SGHNT, CDR2 YYREEE (reference sequence). This CDR3 comprises 16 residues. V was pared by 4 bases and J by 3 bases, with 7 bases of the junction left unmatched. The DNA for the CDR3 is TGTGCCAGCAGCCCTAGACTAGCGGGAGGTTACTACGAGCAGTACTTC. As protein: CASSPRLAGGYYEQYF.

The chain joins TRBV7-9 to TRBJ2-3, with TRBD1 as a possible D gene (5 bases). Per the germline V gene, CDR1 is SEHNR and CDR2 is FQNEAQ (reference sequence). V was pared by 5 bases and J by 7 bases, with 19 bases between. This CDR3 comprises 15 residues. Here the CDR3 reads CASSPDSLMMYTQYF. DNA for the CDR3: TGTGCCAGCAGCCCTGACAGCCTAATGATGTATACGCAGTATTTT. The full variable domain, completed using reference TRBV7-9 and TRBJ2-3, is DTGVSQNPRHKITKRGQNVTFRCDPISEHNRLYWYRQTLGQGPEFLTYFQNEAQLEKSRLLSDRFSAERPKGSFSTLEIQRTEQGDSAMYLCASSPDSLMMYTQYFGPGTRLTVL.

The V call is TRBV13, the J call TRBJ2-3; TRBD1 matches at 9 bases. The germline gives CDR1 PRHDT, CDR2 FYEKMQ (reference sequence). This CDR3 comprises 16 residues. With 5 bases clipped from V and 2 bases from J, the junction kept 8 bases outside the gene matches. CDR3: CASSNRQGGITDTQYF. In DNA, the CDR3 is TGTGCCAGCAGCAACCGACAGGGGGGGATCACAGATACGCAGTATTTT.

The sample holds a few counts of this clone. This chain joins TRBV5-4 and TRBJ2-1, with a possible D match to TRBD2 (5 bases). The germline gives CDR1 SGHNT, CDR2 YYREEE (reference sequence). With 2 bases removed from V and 0 bases from J, the gap between germline ends came to 9 bases. The CDR3 loop spans 15 amino acids. The CDR3 DNA reads TGTGCCAGCAGCTTCGCTGGGAGCTCCTACAATGAGCAGTTCTTC. Amino acid sequence: CASSFAGSSYNEQFF. Supplemented by reference TRBV5-4 and TRBJ2-1, the full variable domain reads ETGVTQSPTHLIKTRGQQVTLRCSSQSGHNTVSWYQQALGQGPQFIFQYYREEENGRGNFPPRFSGLQFPNYSSELNVNALELDDSALYLCASSFAGSSYNEQFFGPGTRLTVL.

The chain couples TRBV6-1 to TRBJ2-1; TRBD2 matches at 10 bases. The CDR3 runs to 16 residues. V lost 0 bases and J lost 5; bases outside the gene matches: 4. Per the germline V gene, CDR1 is MNHNS and CDR2 is SASEGT. The CDR3 sequence is CASSEALAGLNNEQFF. The CDR3, as DNA: TGTGCCAGCAGTGAAGCACTAGCGGGGCTAAACAATGAGCAGTTCTTC.

The rearrangement uses TRBV7-2 and TRBJ2-7; TRBD2 aligns across 8 bases. Germline-derived CDR1 and CDR2 are SGHTA and FQGNSA. With 5 bases clipped from V and 5 bases from J, the junction kept 5 bases outside the gene matches. CDR3 length: 13 residues. The CDR3 spells CASSPGRENEQYF. CDR3 nucleotides: TGTGCCAGCAGCCCCGGGAGGGAGAACGAGCAGTACTTC.

V gene TRBV5-8 combines with J gene TRBJ1-4; a weak D match, TRBD1 (5 bases). In germline, CDR1 is SGHTS, CDR2 YDEGEE. The germline V and J ends were trimmed by 5 bases and 8 bases, with 19 bases remaining between them. The CDR3 is 15 residues long. Here the CDR3 reads CASRFQGLIGEKLFF. The CDR3 region has the DNA TGTGCCAGCAGATTTCAGGGTCTCATAGGCGAAAAACTGTTTTTT.

Turning to this clone: An end of the junction does not agree with germline; a read error may underlie this. This chain uses TRBV7-9 with TRBJ1-2; D is ambiguous. Germline CDR1 is SEHNR and CDR2 is FQNEAQ (reference sequence). The CDR3 is 12 residues long. The CDR3 reads CASSLRVDGYPF. The CDR3 DNA follows: TGTGCCAGCAGCTTGCGGGTGGATGGCTACCCCTTC. Supplemented by reference TRBV7-9 and TRBJ1-2, the full variable domain reads DTGVSQNPRHKITKRGQNVTFRCDPISEHNRLYWYRQTLGQGPEFLTYFQNEAQLEKSRLLSDRFSAERPKGSFSTLEIQRTEQGDSAMYLCASSLRVDGYPFGSGTRLTVV.

This clone was counted only a few times. The CDR3 DNA follows: TGTGCCAGCAGCTCGAGTTTTATCTACGAGCAGTACTTC. This translates into CASSSSFIYEQYF. This chain links TRBV7-2 with TRBJ2-7, with D unresolved. The CDR3 consists of 13 residues. V dropped 4 bases and J dropped 3 bases, with 10 bases sitting between them. CDR1 SGHTA and CDR2 FQGNSA come from the germline V gene.

V is TRBV11-2 and J is TRBJ2-5; 8 bases agree with TRBD1. The end of the DNA fits TRBJ2-7 better, so the J call may be wrong. Germline V gene sequence: CDR1 SGHAT, CDR2 FQNNGV. CDR3 length: 13 amino acids. The CDR3: CASSRTGSYEQYF. CDR3 nucleotides: TGTGCCAGCAGCCGGACAGGGTCCTACGAGCAGTACTTC.